This record looks at one TCR beta chain sequence and its context. Its specificity is unknown. There are 13 residues in the CDR3. Germline CDR1 reads SGHRS; CDR2 reads YFSETQ. Trimming took 4 bases from V and 8 from J, leaving 12 bases between them. The PCR was carried out with 60 Vbeta primers and 13 Jbeta primers. In the original analysis: There were around 80 million unique TCR beta chains by a later count, and approximately 10 million of them were shared. Libraries were prepared by immunoSEQ multiplex PCR; TCRdb keeps only in-frame clonotypes and omits some of them. V, J and clone size are taken as reported in that table, and D and trimming were inferred from the DNA itself. The sample holds roughly 220,000 clones; roughly four fifths are singletons and the top ten take 2.5% to 3%. The data are from a study of cytomegalovirus exposure and HLA in healthy donors. Study results and caveats: TRBV6-2, TRBV6-3 and some other V segments were unresolvable in 87-base-pair reads.

The V and J genes are TRBV5-1 and TRBJ1-4; D gene unclear. Sequenced input: PBMCs. The sequence derives from a woman aged 35 to 49 in good health and CMV-seronegative. The CDR3 is CASSPPNGEKLFF. In DNA, the CDR3 is TGCGCCAGCAGCCCCCCTAACGGGGAAAAACTGTTTTTT.